This T cell receptor beta chain came from a study of regulatory T cells in long-lasting Graves disease. CDR3 regions were amplified by Arm-PCR using iRepertoire HTBI primers to build TCR beta libraries. TCRdb used MiXCR to reprocess the multiplex PCR reads, holding one entry per CDR3 protein. The sample records roughly 700,000 distinct CDR3 sequences, roughly 30% being singletons. With respect to this clonotype: Its antigen is unidentified.

The CDR3 is 13 amino acids. Germline CDR1 reads LGHNT; CDR2 reads FRNRAP. V gave up 1 base and J gave up 2 bases, with 6 bases separating them. Time point in this sample: persistent/refractory GD, antithyroid drugs over 5 years with positive TRAb. Researchers made the TCR library from RNA that was extracted from PBMCs. Whole-study findings and limits: Peripheral blood alone, not thyroid tissue, underwent study. Reduced TCR diversity was observed in persistent Graves' patients versus newly diagnosed patients. Persistent disease samples used TRBV28, TRBJ1-2 and TRBJ2-5 preferentially.

This sequence originates from a female donor with Graves disease. The sequences come from peripheral blood mononuclear cells (PBMCs), collected when the disease was refractory, from a patient treated with antithyroid drugs. The chain carries TRBV12-5 and TRBJ2-7; perhaps TRBD1 as D (6 bases). This CDR3 is CASGLGQAYEQYF. The DNA of the CDR3 is TGTGCTAGTGGTTTGGGACAGGCCTACGAGCAGTACTTC. The variable domain in full, completed from reference TRBV12-5 and TRBJ2-7, reads DARVTQTPRHKVTEMGQEVTMRCQPILGHNTVFWYRQTMMQGLELLAYFRNRAPLDDSGMPKDRFSAEMPDATLATLKIQPSEPRDSAVYFCASGLGQAYEQYFGPGTRLTVT.